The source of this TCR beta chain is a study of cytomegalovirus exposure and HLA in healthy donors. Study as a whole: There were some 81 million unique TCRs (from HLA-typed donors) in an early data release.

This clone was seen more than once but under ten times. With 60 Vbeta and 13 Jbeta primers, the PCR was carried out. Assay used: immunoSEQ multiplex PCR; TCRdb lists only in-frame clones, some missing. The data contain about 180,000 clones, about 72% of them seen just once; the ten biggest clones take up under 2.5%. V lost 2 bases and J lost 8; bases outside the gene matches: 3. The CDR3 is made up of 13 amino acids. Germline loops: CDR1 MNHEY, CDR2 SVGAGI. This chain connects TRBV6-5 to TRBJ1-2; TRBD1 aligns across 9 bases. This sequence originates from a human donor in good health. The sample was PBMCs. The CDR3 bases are TGTGCCAGCAGTTACACAGGGGGCAGCGGCTACACCTTC. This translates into CASSYTGGSGYTF.